The rows below give T cell receptor beta chains drawn from one sample of a study of cytomegalovirus exposure and HLA in healthy donors. The protocol was immunoSEQ multiplex PCR, while the TCRdb copy is restricted to in-frame clones and leaves out a portion. The sample consists of some 190,000 clones, around 90% of them appearing once. Source material: PBMCs. The receptors were gathered from a woman under 30 in good health and CMV-seronegative. Both conserved end residues are part of each CDR3. Each record gives: J gene, V gene, clone size, D gene, CDR3 protein, CDR3 DNA. D genes are given only for firm matches. The size of a clone is reported for some rows only, either as once, few or many, or as a class for expanded clones.

>TRBJ2-7|TRBV5-1|NA|TRBD1
CASSKGQGHYEQYF
TGCGCCAGCAGCAAGGGACAGGGCCACTACGAGCAGTACTTC
>TRBJ1-2|TRBV18|NA|NA
CASSPGVGTYGYTF
TGTGCCAGCTCCCCCGGGGTAGGCACCTATGGCTACACCTTC
>TRBJ1-6|TRBV19|NA|NA
CASSSTDVRLSLHF
TGTGCCAGTAGCTCGACAGATGTCCGTCTGTCCCTCCACTTT
>TRBJ2-1|TRBV4-1|NA|NA
CASSPSLGAGSYNEQFF
TGCGCCAGCAGCCCTTCGTTGGGGGCTGGCTCCTACAATGAGCAGTTCTTC
>TRBJ1-2|TRBV30|NA|NA
CAWRRSVSSKDYGYTF
TGTGCCTGGAGGAGATCCGTATCTTCCAAAGACTATGGCTACACCTTC
>TRBJ1-2|TRBV9|NA|TRBD1
CASSPEAGGFYGYTF
TGTGCCAGCAGCCCCGAGGCAGGGGGCTTCTATGGCTACACCTTC
>TRBJ1-3|TRBV5-6|NA|NA
CASSPGGNAGNTIYF
TGTGCCAGCAGCCCTGGGGGCAACGCTGGAAACACCATATATTTT
>TRBJ2-6|TRBV2|NA|NA
CASERGSGANVLTF
TGTGCCAGCGAAAGGGGATCTGGGGCCAACGTCCTGACTTTC
>TRBJ2-1|TRBV7-6|NA|TRBD1
CASSWGQVYNEQFF
TGTGCCAGCAGCTGGGGACAGGTATACAATGAGCAGTTCTTC
>TRBJ2-5|TRBV6-5|NA|NA
CASSYNRGSETQYF
TGTGCCAGCAGTTATAACCGGGGATCGGAGACCCAGTACTTC
>TRBJ1-2|TRBV9|NA|NA
CASSDDSSYTF
TGTGCCAGCAGCGATGACAGCTCCTACACCTTC
>TRBJ1-5|TRBV2|NA|TRBD1
CASRQGVRNQPQHF
TGTGCCAGCAGGCAGGGGGTCCGCAATCAGCCCCAGCATTTT
>TRBJ2-2|TRBV28|NA|TRBD1
CASNPATGFFVGLFF
TGTGCCAGCAATCCAGCGACAGGGTTCTTCGTTGGGCTGTTTTTT
>TRBJ2-1|TRBV9|NA|TRBD2
CASSLGLAGGTYNEQFF
TGTGCCAGCAGCTTAGGACTAGCGGGAGGAACCTACAATGAGCAGTTCTTC
>TRBJ1-1|TRBV7-3|NA|NA
CASSLSVGGNTEAFF
TGTGCCAGCAGCTTAAGTGTGGGAGGGAACACTGAAGCTTTCTTT
>TRBJ2-7|TRBV27|NA|TRBD2
CASRTSGGYEQYF
TGTGCCAGCCGGACTAGCGGGGGATACGAGCAGTACTTC
>TRBJ1-3|TRBV25-1|NA|NA
CASSEFRSSGNTIYF
TGTGCCAGCAGTGAATTCCGGAGCTCTGGAAACACCATATATTTT
>TRBJ1-1|TRBV4-3|many|NA
CASSQDRGDTEAFF
TGCGCCAGCAGCCAAGATCGGGGTGACACTGAAGCTTTCTTT
>TRBJ1-2|TRBV10-3|NA|NA
CAISESLGGASSNYGYTF
TGTGCCATCAGTGAGTCTTTGGGAGGGGCCTCCTCTAACTATGGCTACACCTTC
>TRBJ2-5|TRBV4-1|NA|NA
CASSQGAGRETQYF
TGCGCCAGCAGCCAAGGGGCAGGCCGGGAGACCCAGTACTTC
>TRBJ1-1|TRBV7-9|NA|NA
CASSLEYGTEAFF
TGTGCCAGCAGCTTAGAGTACGGCACTGAAGCTTTCTTT
>TRBJ2-5|TRBV11-3|NA|NA
CASSLMTRVETQYF
TGTGCCAGCAGCTTAATGACTAGAGTGGAGACCCAGTACTTC
>TRBJ1-4|TRBV10-3|NA|TRBD1
CAIILWWGQGGEKLFF
TGTGCCATCATCCTCTGGTGGGGACAGGGTGGCGAAAAACTGTTTTTT
>TRBJ2-1|TRBV9|NA|NA
CASTPRGALSSYNEQFF
TGTGCCAGCACCCCCCGGGGGGCCCTGAGCTCCTACAATGAGCAGTTCTTC
>TRBJ2-7|TRBV10-2|NA|TRBD1
CASRSSGQGGYEQYF
TGCGCCAGCAGAAGTTCGGGACAGGGGGGTTACGAGCAGTACTTC
>TRBJ1-1|TRBV5-1|NA|NA
CASSQNTEAFF
TGCGCCAGCAGCCAAAACACTGAAGCTTTCTTT
>TRBJ1-2|TRBV29-1|NA|TRBD1
CSVPGQARLTF
TGCAGCGTCCCAGGACAGGCCCGCTTAACCTTC
>TRBJ1-2|TRBV7-9|NA|TRBD1
CASSPGDRGLYGYTF
TGTGCCAGCAGCCCGGGAGACAGGGGGTTGTATGGCTACACCTTC
>TRBJ1-2|TRBV15|NA|NA
CATSRDRTDGRPRGSGYTF
TGTGCCACCAGCAGAGATCGTACCGACGGCAGGCCACGAGGGTCTGGCTACACCTTC
>TRBJ2-3|TRBV28|NA|NA
CASSLGGDTQYF
TGTGCCAGCAGTCTAGGAGGTGATACGCAGTATTTT
>TRBJ1-1|TRBV28|NA|NA
CVSRRTLNTEAFF
TGTGTCAGCAGACGAACACTGAACACTGAAGCTTTCTTT
>TRBJ1-5|TRBV5-1|NA|TRBD1
CASSLTGANLQPQHF
TGCGCCAGCAGCTTGACAGGGGCGAATCTTCAGCCCCAGCATTTT
>TRBJ2-1|TRBV27|few|TRBD2
CASRLAGGINEQFF
TGTGCCAGCAGATTAGCGGGAGGTATTAATGAGCAGTTCTTC
>TRBJ1-1|TRBV6-1|NA|NA
CASSELPLRGKAFF
TGTGCCAGCAGTGAACTGCCCCTAAGGGGTAAAGCTTTCTTT
>TRBJ2-1|TRBV19|NA|NA
CATSPGVHEQFF
TGTGCCACATCGCCCGGGGTTCATGAGCAGTTCTTC
>TRBJ2-2|TRBV5-1|NA|NA
CASSLAGKETGELFF
TGCGCCAGCAGCTTGGCAGGGAAGGAGACCGGGGAGCTGTTTTTT
>TRBJ1-3|TRBV13|NA|NA
CASSSLAGRNTIYF
TGTGCCAGCAGCTCCCTGGCAGGAAGAAACACCATATATTTT
>TRBJ2-2|TRBV6-1|NA|NA
CASSRGTGELFF
TGTGCCAGCAGTCGGGGGACCGGGGAGCTGTTTTTT
>TRBJ1-4|TRBV15|NA|NA
CATSRVPLREKLFF
TGTGCCACCAGCAGAGTTCCCCTGAGAGAAAAACTGTTTTTT
>TRBJ1-1|TRBV30|NA|NA
CAWSVHRDTSTLEAFF
TGTGCCTGGAGTGTACATCGGGACACCAGTACCCTTGAAGCTTTCTTT
>TRBJ1-5|TRBV7-8|NA|NA
CASSLRERWGQPQHF
TGTGCCAGCAGCTTACGGGAACGCTGGGGTCAGCCCCAGCATTTT
>TRBJ2-5|TRBV19|NA|NA
CASSASGWGHQETQYF
TGTGCCAGTAGTGCCAGCGGGTGGGGACACCAAGAGACCCAGTACTTC
>TRBJ1-2|TRBV6-6|few|NA
CASRGGGYTF
TGTGCCAGCAGAGGCGGGGGCTACACCTTC
>TRBJ1-2|TRBV7-9|NA|TRBD1
CASSSLNQGAGGYTF
TGTGCCAGCAGTTCACTGAATCAGGGGGCGGGGGGCTACACCTTC
>TRBJ2-3|TRBV9|NA|NA
CASSADTDTQYF
TGTGCCAGCAGCGCAGACACAGATACGCAGTATTTT
>TRBJ1-2|TRBV30|NA|NA
CAWSLGALYGYTF
TGTGCCTGGAGTCTAGGGGCCCTCTATGGCTACACCTTC
>TRBJ1-2|TRBV7-2|NA|NA
CASSLGLRAYYGYTF
TGTGCCAGCAGCTTAGGTCTCAGGGCTTACTATGGCTACACCTTC
>TRBJ2-7|TRBV27|NA|NA
CASSSGASYEQYF
TGTGCCAGCAGTTCAGGTGCCTCCTACGAGCAGTACTTC
>TRBJ2-3|TRBV7-2|NA|TRBD2
CASSFGLATDTQYF
TGTGCCAGCAGCTTCGGACTAGCGACAGATACGCAGTATTTT
>TRBJ2-7|TRBV30|NA|NA
CAWGRSPYEQYF
TGTGCCTGGGGTAGATCACCCTACGAGCAGTACTTC
>TRBJ2-4|TRBV2|NA|NA
CASRRQSVAKNIQYF
TGTGCCAGCCGTAGACAGTCGGTAGCCAAAAACATTCAGTACTTC
>TRBJ2-1|TRBV29-1|NA|NA
CSGRAGNNEQFF
TGCAGCGGGCGGGCTGGGAACAATGAGCAGTTCTTC
>TRBJ1-6|TRBV18|NA|TRBD1
CASSPAGTGNNSPLHF
TGTGCCAGCTCACCGGCAGGGACAGGGAATAATTCACCCCTCCACTTT
>TRBJ2-7|TRBV2|NA|NA
CASRRKQGHEQYF
TGTGCCAGCCGCCGAAAACAGGGCCACGAGCAGTACTTC
>TRBJ2-1|TRBV10-3|NA|NA
CAISEGHSSYNEQFF
TGTGCCATCAGTGAGGGTCACAGCTCCTACAATGAGCAGTTCTTC
>TRBJ1-2|TRBV6-1|NA|TRBD1
CASSELTGSRRGYTF
TGTGCCAGCAGTGAATTGACAGGGTCCCGCAGAGGCTACACCTTC
>TRBJ1-6|TRBV12-5|few|NA
CASGLGGQYNSPLHF
TGTGCTAGTGGTTTGGGAGGACAGTATAATTCACCCCTCCACTTT